One sample yielded the 24 T cell receptor beta chains listed below, sequenced in a study of shared clonotypes between healthy human individuals. Only in-frame clones appear in the TCRdb table, and some are missing; sequencing was by immunoSEQ multiplex PCR. The table includes 2 million to 2.5 million clones, around 93% detected once. Material: naive CD4+ T cells from PBMCs. Documented subset: CD45RA+ positively selected. The receptors derive from a man aged 18 to 30 in good health. Some clones in this sample may be carry-over from other donors' samples.

This clone was picked up a small number of times. J is TRBJ1-5 and V is TRBV19; TRBD1 agrees at 8 bases. The ends lost 3 bases at V and 1 base at J; junction bases unmatched: 8. The CDR3 sequence is 17 residues long. CDR1 is LNHDA, CDR2 SQIVND, per germline (reference sequence). As DNA, the CDR3 is TGTGCCAGTAGTATGCGGCAGGGGGCTGTGAGCAATCAGCCCCAGCATTTT. Residues: CASSMRQGAVSNQPQHF.

V usage is TRBV19 and J usage is TRBJ1-2; 7 bases are a match to TRBD1. The CDR3 runs 17 residues. Germline V gives CDR1 LNHDA, CDR2 SQIVND (reference sequence). V shed 4 bases, J shed 8 bases, and the junction held 19 bases outside the gene matches. The CDR3 sequence: CASSTFRGISSAGGYTF. The CDR3 bases are TGTGCCAGTAGTACGTTCAGGGGGATTTCTTCGGCTGGCGGCTACACCTTC.

This chain joins TRBV7-2 and TRBJ2-1, with D perhaps matching TRBD2 (5 bases). V was trimmed by 4 bases and J by 7 bases, leaving 11 bases between them. The germline gives CDR1 SGHTA, CDR2 FQGNSA. This CDR3 contains 13 residues. The CDR3 DNA reads TGTGCCAGCAGCTCCGCACGGGGAAATGAGCAGTTCTTC. Protein sequence: CASSSARGNEQFF.

About this clone: Other DNA sequences in the same sample also yield this CDR3. The chain carries TRBV5-4 and TRBJ2-7, with D tentatively TRBD1 (6 bases). V was cut by 1 base and J by 2 bases, with 10 bases left in between. Looked up from germline, CDR1 is SGHNT and CDR2 is YYREEE (reference sequence). CDR3 size: 14 residues. DNA of the CDR3: TGTGCCAGCAGCTTGACAGGGACCACCTACGAGCAGTACTTC. It is translated as CASSLTGTTYEQYF.

CDR3 loop: CAIGSSQQETQYF. Here the CDR3 DNA reads TGTGCCATCGGGTCGTCGCAACAAGAGACCCAGTACTTC. The genes are TRBV10-3 and TRBJ2-5; D remains ambiguous. Trimming removed 8 bases from V and 2 bases from J, with 12 bases in between. The CDR3 consists of 13 residues. CDR1 is ENHRY, CDR2 SYGVKD, per germline.

The J gene is TRBJ2-7, the V gene TRBV5-1; D uncertain. Germline V CDR1 and CDR2: SGHRS, YFSETQ. Trimming removed 2 bases from V and 5 bases from J, with 14 bases in between. There are 14 residues in the CDR3. CDR3 coding DNA: TGCGCCAGCAGCTTTCGGAGCCCTGGGGACGAGCAGTACTTC. Amino acid sequence: CASSFRSPGDEQYF.

The chain has TRBV19 and TRBJ2-2, with D perhaps TRBD1 (6 bases). The CDR3 totals 18 residues. The V gene lost 4 bases and the J gene lost 5 bases, with 23 bases spanning the gap. Germline V gene lookup returns CDR1 LNHDA and CDR2 SQIVND (reference sequence). CDR3 bases: TGTGCCAGTAGTACCCCCCCCGCAGGGGTCATTGGGACCGGGGAGCTGTTTTTT. This encodes CASSTPPAGVIGTGELFF.

The chain is built from TRBV5-5 and TRBJ1-5, with no clear D. The length of the CDR3 is 15 residues. Per germline, CDR1 SGHKS and CDR2 YYEKEE (reference sequence). The V gene lost 4 bases and the J gene lost 4 bases, with 15 bases spanning the gap. The CDR3 coding sequence is TGTGCCAGCAGCCCACCGGGCACGGCAAATCAGCCCCAGCATTTT. It codes for CASSPPGTANQPQHF.

The chain links TRBV4-2 to TRBJ2-4; D gene unclear. Trimming cost V 0 bases and J 5 bases, with 5 bases left between them. The CDR3 totals 13 residues. Germline V gene data show CDR1 as LGHNA and CDR2 as YNFKEQ. As DNA, the CDR3 is TGTGCCAGCAGCCAAGATTATCAAAACATTCAGTACTTC. Translating gives CASSQDYQNIQYF.

This sequence joins TRBV28 and TRBJ2-6; D might be TRBD2 (6 bases). The V end lost 7 bases, the J end lost 2 bases, and 15 bases lay between the germline ends. Germline assignment: CDR1 MDHEN and CDR2 SYDVKM. CDR3 length: 16 residues. The CDR3, as DNA: TGTGCCAGCACTGTGGGGGGACGGCCTGGGGCCAACGTCCTGACTTTC. Translated: CASTVGGRPGANVLTF. Drawing the rest from reference TRBV28 and TRBJ2-6, the complete variable domain is DVKVTQSSRYLVKRTGEKVFLECVQDMDHENMFWYRQDPGLGLRLIYFSYDVKMKEKGDIPEGYSVSREKKERFSLILESASTNQTSMYLCASTVGGRPGANVLTFGAGSRLTVL.

As regards this clone: A much larger clone differs by one base, so this may be a read error. Other nucleotide sequences from this sample produce the same CDR3. The V gene is TRBV7-9, the J gene TRBJ2-1; 11 bases align to TRBD2. The CDR3 totals 15 residues. Germline V gene sequence: CDR1 SEHNR, CDR2 FQNEAQ (reference sequence). With V trimmed by 3 bases and J by 3 bases, 1 base remained unmatched. The CDR3 loop reads CASSLGLADYNEQFF. The CDR3 DNA follows: TGTGCCAGCAGCTTGGGACTAGCGGACTACAATGAGCAGTTCTTC.

This clone came up once. The same CDR3 can be traced to other DNA sequences in this sample. The V and J genes are TRBV5-1 and TRBJ2-7; the match to TRBD2 covers 10 bases. CDR1 is SGHRS and CDR2 is YFSETQ in the germline V gene. Trimming took 0 bases from V and 7 from J; bases not matched to a gene: 7. The CDR3 length is 15 residues. CDR3 region: CASSLGLAGVGEQYF. CDR3 bases: TGCGCCAGCAGCTTGGGGCTAGCGGGAGTGGGGGAGCAGTACTTC.

The rearrangement links TRBV7-9 to TRBJ1-2; 7 bases map to TRBD1. This CDR3 is 17 amino acids long. CDR1 is SEHNR, CDR2 FQNEAQ, per germline (reference sequence). The V and J ends lost 5 bases and 7 bases, in that order; junction bases with no gene match: 19. Here the CDR3 DNA reads TGTGCCAGCAGCCCCCGGGACAGCTCCTTTGGGGTAGTTGGCTACACCTTC. Protein sequence: CASSPRDSSFGVVGYTF.

This clone has only one observation. The chain uses TRBV28 and TRBJ2-3, with D unclear. The V gene's germline CDR1 is MDHEN and CDR2 SYDVKM. This CDR3 region has 12 residues. Trimming removed 5 bases at V and 4 bases at J, with 7 bases between. The CDR3 spells CASSAPADTQYF. As DNA, the CDR3 is TGTGCCAGCAGTGCCCCGGCAGATACGCAGTATTTT.

The chain links TRBV11-2 to TRBJ1-1; D is unresolved. The CDR3 consists of 15 residues. CDR1 is SGHAT, CDR2 FQNNGV, per germline. Trimming pared 3 bases from V and 0 bases from J, leaving 11 bases between. CDR3 sequence: CASSFTVGMNTEAFF. The CDR3 coding sequence is TGTGCCAGCAGCTTTACGGTCGGGATGAACACTGAAGCTTTCTTT. The complete variable domain, with remaining parts taken from reference TRBV11-2 and TRBJ1-1, reads EAGVAQSPRYKIIEKRQSVAFWCNPISGHATLYWYQQILGQGPKLLIQFQNNGVVDDSQLPKDRFSAERLKGVDSTLKIQPAKLEDSAVYLCASSFTVGMNTEAFFGQGTRLTVV.

The chain is built from TRBV5-1 and TRBJ1-1; 7 bases match TRBD1. Trimming at V came to 4 bases and at J to 4 bases, leaving 10 bases not matched to a gene. The CDR3 contains 15 residues. The germline V gene encodes CDR1 SGHRS and CDR2 YFSETQ. The CDR3 here is CASSHRGRLVTEAFF. Here the CDR3 DNA reads TGCGCCAGCAGCCACAGGGGAAGGTTGGTCACTGAAGCTTTCTTT. The variable domain in full, with the rest retrieved from reference TRBV5-1 and TRBJ1-1, is KAGVTQTPRYLIKTRGQQVTLSCSPISGHRSVSWYQQTPGQGLQFLFEYFSETQRNKGNFPGRFSGRQFSNSRSEMNVSTLELGDSALYLCASSHRGRLVTEAFFGQGTRLTVV.

The rearrangement uses TRBV19 and TRBJ2-4; D unclear. The ends were cut back, 5 bases at V and 6 bases at J, with 11 bases in the middle. The V gene's germline CDR1 is LNHDA and CDR2 SQIVND (reference sequence). The CDR3 totals 13 residues. The CDR3 sequence is CASSRLGRNIQYF. The CDR3, as DNA: TGTGCCAGTAGTCGTTTGGGAAGAAACATTCAGTACTTC.

Only one count was recorded for this clone. V and J are TRBV28 and TRBJ2-3; D might be TRBD2 (8 bases). Trimming cost V 3 bases and J 4 bases, with 14 bases left between them. The V gene's germline CDR1 is MDHEN and CDR2 SYDVKM. This CDR3 has 15 residues. The CDR3 loop is CASSLPGGGADTQYF. The CDR3 nucleotides are TGTGCCAGCAGTTTGCCGGGAGGGGGCGCAGATACGCAGTATTTT.

V and J are TRBV5-1 and TRBJ2-7; 10 positions agree with TRBD1. Per the germline V gene, CDR1 is SGHRS and CDR2 is YFSETQ. V lost 6 bases, J lost 2 bases, and 11 bases stayed unmatched. The CDR3 loop spans 16 amino acids. This CDR3 reads CASNIVPGQGTYEQYF. The CDR3 DNA reads as TGCGCCAGCAACATCGTACCGGGACAGGGGACCTACGAGCAGTACTTC.

Only one count was recorded for this clone. The chain couples TRBV6-1 to TRBJ2-7, with D possibly TRBD1 on 5 matching bases. The length of the CDR3 is 13 residues. V was shortened by 10 bases and J by 5 bases, with 18 bases between the two germline ends. Per germline, CDR1 MNHNS and CDR2 SASEGT. CDR3 sequence reads: CAITRAGYNEQYF. In DNA, the CDR3 is TGTGCCATCACCAGGGCAGGGTACAACGAGCAGTACTTC.

The rearrangement joins TRBV7-3 to TRBJ1-2, with D possibly TRBD1 on 5 matching bases. CDR3 size: 13 residues. Trimming removed 2 bases at V and 3 bases at J, with 7 bases between. The germline CDR1 and CDR2 sequences are SGHTA and FQGTGA. The CDR3 is CASSLVGDYGYTF. For the CDR3, the DNA is TGTGCCAGCAGCTTAGTGGGGGACTATGGCTACACCTTC.

Details on this clone: Other DNA sequences from this sample encode an identical CDR3 as well. The chain carries TRBV29-1 and TRBJ1-2; a possible D gene is TRBD1 (5 bases). CDR1 is SQVTM, CDR2 ANQGSEA, per germline. CDR3 size: 13 residues. V was pared by 3 bases and J by 4 bases, with 12 bases between. The CDR3 reads CSVEWGVGYGYTF. The CDR3 DNA follows: TGCAGCGTTGAGTGGGGGGTCGGCTATGGCTACACCTTC.

The chain couples TRBV7-2 to TRBJ1-2; 8 bases match TRBD1. The germline CDR1 and CDR2 sequences are SGHTA and FQGNSA. V shed 2 bases, J shed 4 bases, and the junction held 15 bases outside the gene matches. The CDR3 has 18 amino acids. In DNA, the CDR3 is TGTGCCAGCAGCTTATACGGGACAGGAGGGGGTATGAGCTATGGCTACACCTTC. Translation gives CASSLYGTGGGMSYGYTF.

The gene calls are TRBV30 and TRBJ2-5; D gene ambiguous. CDR3 length: 15 amino acids. V shed 4 bases and J shed 2 bases, with 17 bases lying between them. The germline V gene has CDR1 GTSNPN and CDR2 SVGIG (reference sequence). The CDR3 here is CAWTAALESQETQYF. CDR3 sequence (DNA): TGTGCCTGGACCGCAGCTCTAGAAAGTCAAGAGACCCAGTACTTC.